A single sample gave rise to the 26 T cell receptor beta chains below, sequenced in a study of blood T cell repertoires in COVID-19. Profiled with immunoSEQ multiplex PCR; TCRdb holds only in-frame clones, not every one. The repertoire holds around 140,000 clones, with approximately 90% as singletons. Input material: peripheral blood. The receptors were gathered from a man aged 60 to 75 with active or convalescent COVID-19.

This chain connects TRBV6-5 to TRBJ2-4, with D possibly matching TRBD1 (5 bases). Per germline, CDR1 MNHEY and CDR2 SVGAGI. V was cut by 4 bases and J by 0 bases, with 7 bases left in between. CDR3 length: 14 residues. This CDR3 reads CASSWTPAKNIQYF. CDR3 sequence (DNA): TGTGCCAGCAGTTGGACACCAGCCAAAAACATTCAGTACTTC.

The V and J genes are TRBV24-1 and TRBJ2-1; 7 positions match TRBD2. The V gene end was trimmed by 9 bases and the J gene end by 6 bases; junction bases not matched to a gene: 1. CDR1 is KGHDR and CDR2 is SFDVKD in the germline V gene. This CDR3 has 11 amino acids. CDR3 in amino acids: CATWEGNEQFF. The CDR3, as DNA: TGTGCCACCTGGGAGGGCAATGAGCAGTTCTTC.

This clone was observed a few times. The chain is built from TRBV3-1 (or the pseudogene TRBV3-2) and TRBJ1-1; D remains unclear. The V and J ends lost 0 bases and 10 bases respectively, with 12 bases between them. Germline CDR1 reads LGHDT; CDR2 reads YNNKEL (reference sequence). The CDR3 is made up of 13 amino acids. The CDR3 sequence is CASSQELGRVAFF. CDR3 bases: TGTGCCAGCAGCCAAGAATTGGGGAGGGTAGCTTTCTTT.

The chain recombines TRBV4-2 with TRBJ1-1; the match to TRBD1 covers 9 bases. Trimming took 2 bases from V and 1 from J; bases not matched to a gene: 5. This CDR3 comprises 16 residues. The germline V gene has CDR1 LGHNA and CDR2 YNFKEQ. CDR3 DNA sequence: TGTGCCAGCAGCCAAATAGGGGGACAGGGGAACACTGAAGCTTTCTTT. Translated, it gives CASSQIGGQGNTEAFF.

The V and J genes are TRBV5-1 and TRBJ2-5; the match to TRBD2 covers 8 bases. CDR1 SGHRS and CDR2 YFSETQ come from the germline V gene. Trimming took 1 base from V and 1 from J; bases not matched to a gene: 0. CDR3 length: 14 amino acids. CDR3 sequence (DNA): TGCGCCAGCAGCTTGACTAGCGGCCAAGAGACCCAGTACTTC. This gives the protein CASSLTSGQETQYF.

The gene calls are TRBV15 and TRBJ1-2; TRBD1 aligns across 7 bases. From germline, CDR1 is LNHNV and CDR2 YYDKDF (reference sequence). The CDR3 is 14 residues long. V was clipped by 4 bases and J by 8 bases; unmatched bases: 10. The DNA of the CDR3 is TGTGCCACCAGCACTAATGAACAGGGGAACGGCTACACCTTC. Residues: CATSTNEQGNGYTF.

The chain joins TRBV25-1 to TRBJ2-1; 8 bases line up with TRBD2. V was pared by 4 bases and J by 10 bases, with 12 bases of the junction left unmatched. Germline loops: CDR1 MGHDK, CDR2 SYGVNS. The CDR3 is 15 amino acids. CDR3: CASSAIGVAGWEQFF. CDR3 sequence (DNA): TGTGCCAGCAGTGCAATCGGAGTAGCGGGATGGGAGCAGTTCTTC.

This chain joins TRBV6-5 and TRBJ1-2, with TRBD1 as a possible D gene (5 bases). Trimming removed 4 bases from V and 8 bases from J, with 11 bases in between. This CDR3 contains 12 residues. Germline-derived CDR1 and CDR2 are MNHEY and SVGAGI. The CDR3 here is CASSSQGWGYTF. In DNA, the CDR3 is TGTGCCAGCAGTTCTCAGGGTTGGGGCTACACCTTC.

This chain joins TRBV28 and TRBJ1-1; possible D gene TRBD1, 6 bases. Germline values: CDR1 MDHEN, CDR2 SYDVKM. Trimming took off 5 bases at V and 10 bases at J, with 11 bases between the two ends. This CDR3 is 11 amino acids long. CDR3 nucleotides: TGTGCCAGCAGTAACCAACAGGGAGCTTTCTTT. Encoded protein: CASSNQQGAFF.

This chain joins TRBV19 and TRBJ1-5, with a tentative D call TRBD1 (6 bases). This CDR3 region has 14 residues. The ends were cut back, 4 bases at V and 8 bases at J, with 15 bases in the middle. Germline CDR1 and CDR2: LNHDA and SQIVND (reference sequence). The CDR3: CASSNRDIVEPQHF. DNA of the CDR3: TGTGCCAGTAGTAACCGGGACATTGTCGAGCCCCAGCATTTT. Combining the CDR3 with reference TRBV19 and TRBJ1-5 gives the whole variable domain DGGITQSPKYLFRKEGQNVTLSCEQNLNHDAMYWYRQDPGQGLRLIYYSQIVNDFQKGDIAEGYSVSREKKESFPLTVTSAQKNPTAFYLCASSNRDIVEPQHFGDGTRLSIL.

This clone has a handful of counts. V is TRBV18 and J is TRBJ2-2; 11 bases line up with TRBD1. V dropped 6 bases and J dropped 5; count of bases not matched to a gene: 5. Looked up from germline, CDR1 is KGHSH and CDR2 is LQKENI. CDR3 length: 15 residues. CDR3 coding DNA: TGTGCCAGCTCCCCGGACAGGGGGCTTACCGGGGAGCTGTTTTTT. This encodes CASSPDRGLTGELFF.

This rearrangement joins TRBV19 to TRBJ1-1; TRBD1 might be the D (5 bases). The V gene lost 6 bases and the J gene lost 3 bases, with 23 bases spanning the gap. The CDR3 totals 17 residues. CDR1 and CDR2 from the germline V gene are LNHDA and SQIVND (reference sequence). For the CDR3, the DNA is TGTGCCAGTAGGGACCCCGGACATCCGCGGGGGGACACTGAAGCTTTCTTT. As protein: CASRDPGHPRGDTEAFF.

J is TRBJ1-4 and V is TRBV28; 7 bases map to TRBD1. V was clipped by 5 bases and J by 0 bases; unmatched bases: 15. CDR1 and CDR2 from the germline V gene are MDHEN and SYDVKM. This CDR3 has 19 residues. The CDR3 protein is CASSHETKLQGATNEKLFF. CDR3 DNA sequence: TGTGCCAGCAGTCACGAGACTAAACTCCAGGGGGCAACTAATGAAAAACTGTTTTTT.

The chain uses TRBV27 and TRBJ1-5, with 7 nucleotides matching TRBD1. There are 12 residues in the CDR3. J was trimmed by 6 bases and V by 6 bases; bases with no gene match: 2. Germline-derived CDR1 and CDR2 are MNHEY and SMNVEV (reference sequence). The CDR3 DNA follows: TGTGCCAGCAGGACAGGGAGTCAGCCCCAGCATTTT. Translated: CASRTGSQPQHF.

The CDR3 nucleotides are TGTGCCAGCGACCCCGGACAGGGCAATCAGCCCCAGCATTTT. Protein sequence: CASDPGQGNQPQHF. This chain connects TRBV2 to TRBJ1-5, with TRBD1 identical over 7 bases. This CDR3 has 14 residues. Germline trimming cut 8 bases from V and 2 bases from J; bases unmatched to any gene: 6. Looked up from germline, CDR1 is SNHLY and CDR2 is FYNNEI.

The chain carries TRBV4-2 and TRBJ2-7; 10 bases line up with TRBD1. This CDR3 has 14 residues. V gave up 1 base and J gave up 3 bases; unmatched junction bases: 0. Germline values: CDR1 LGHNA, CDR2 YNFKEQ. The CDR3 here is CASSQGDRGYEQYF. As DNA, the CDR3 is TGTGCCAGCAGCCAAGGGGACAGGGGCTACGAGCAGTACTTC.

V usage is TRBV6-6 and J usage is TRBJ2-2; a weak D match, TRBD2 (6 bases). The V gene lost 7 bases and the J gene lost 4 bases, with 16 bases spanning the gap. This CDR3 contains 15 residues. Germline lookup yields CDR1 MNHNY and CDR2 SVGAGI (reference sequence). CDR3 DNA sequence: TGTGCCAGCACCAAGGGTAGCGGCACCACCGGGGAGCTGTTTTTT. Translated, it gives CASTKGSGTTGELFF.

The gene calls are TRBV4-2 and TRBJ1-6, with 7 bases matching TRBD1. After removal of 0 bases from V and 6 bases from J, the junction contained 5 bases not matched to a gene. This CDR3 has 16 residues. CDR1 is LGHNA and CDR2 is YNFKEQ in the germline V gene. Here the CDR3 DNA reads TGTGCCAGCAGCCAAGATCCGGGACAGCTTAATTCACCCCTCCACTTT. It is translated as CASSQDPGQLNSPLHF.

This chain links TRBV2 with TRBJ1-5; D is uncertain. The CDR3 has 14 residues. Germline-derived CDR1 and CDR2 are SNHLY and FYNNEI. Trimming stripped 7 bases from V and 10 bases from J, with 20 bases between. The CDR3 DNA sequence: TGTGCCAGCAAACCGGCCTCTTCGTTAGCCCCCCAGCATTTT. Residues: CASKPASSLAPQHF.

This chain joins TRBV6-5 and TRBJ1-3; possible D gene TRBD1, 5 bases. Between the trimmed V and J ends, which lost 7 bases and 0 bases, there was a span of 13 bases. Germline values: CDR1 MNHEY, CDR2 SVGAGI. The CDR3 extends over 15 amino acids. CDR3 amino acids: CASKKGWGSGNTIYF. CDR3 nucleotide sequence: TGTGCCAGCAAAAAGGGGTGGGGCTCTGGAAACACCATATATTTT.

There are a few counts of this clone. The chain uses TRBV14 and TRBJ2-1; TRBD1 aligns across 9 bases. Germline lookup yields CDR1 SGHDN and CDR2 FVKESK. This CDR3 has 15 residues. The junction had 6 bases not matched to a gene; V was cut back by 1 base and J by 8 bases. The CDR3 DNA sequence: TGTGCCAGCAGCCAAGGGACAGGGGTTTACGATGAGCAGTTCTTC. Translated: CASSQGTGVYDEQFF. The complete variable domain, with remaining parts taken from reference TRBV14 and TRBJ2-1, reads EAGVTQFPSHSVIEKGQTVTLRCDPISGHDNLYWYRRVMGKEIKFLLHFVKESKQDESGMPNNRFLAERTGGTYSTLKVQPAELEDSGVYFCASSQGTGVYDEQFFGPGTRLTVL.

The V call is TRBV29-1, the J call TRBJ1-1; TRBD1 is a possible D gene (5 bases). V lost 4 bases and J 4 bases, leaving 13 bases between the germline ends. Germline CDR1 reads SQVTM; CDR2 reads ANQGSEA. The length of the CDR3 is 13 residues. The CDR3 sequence: CSVALGAGTEAFF. The DNA for the CDR3 is TGCAGCGTTGCCCTTGGGGCCGGCACTGAAGCTTTCTTT.

CDR3 sequence: CAWSVRVGGTTEAFF. CDR3 DNA: TGTGCCTGGAGTGTACGAGTGGGGGGGACGACTGAAGCTTTCTTT. The rearrangement joins TRBV30 to TRBJ1-1; perhaps TRBD1 as D (5 bases). V gave up 0 bases and J gave up 5 bases, with 16 bases separating them. Germline V gene lookup returns CDR1 GTSNPN and CDR2 SVGIG (reference sequence). CDR3 length: 15 residues.

The V gene is TRBV2, the J gene TRBJ1-6; D gene uncertain. Germline lookup yields CDR1 SNHLY and CDR2 FYNNEI. V lost 8 bases to trimming and J lost 0 bases, with 8 bases between them. The CDR3 is made up of 14 amino acids. The CDR3 loop reads CASCTSSYNSPLHF. CDR3 bases: TGTGCCAGCTGTACCAGCTCCTATAATTCACCCCTCCACTTT.

The gene calls are TRBV27 and TRBJ1-4, with TRBD1 as a possible D gene (6 bases). The CDR3 sequence is 13 residues long. The V gene's germline CDR1 is MNHEY and CDR2 SMNVEV (reference sequence). The ends were cut back, 2 bases at V and 7 bases at J, with 8 bases in the middle. In DNA, the CDR3 is TGTGCCAGCAGTTTAAGGGGGGGTGAAAAACTGTTTTTT. Translating it yields CASSLRGGEKLFF.

This clone was observed a few times. V gene TRBV25-1 combines with J gene TRBJ1-2; tentative D call: TRBD1 (5 bases). The germline V gene has CDR1 MGHDK and CDR2 SYGVNS. The CDR3 is made up of 15 amino acids. Trimming removed 9 bases at V and 4 bases at J, with 21 bases between. The CDR3 region is CASTGLSADVYGYTF. CDR3 sequence (DNA): TGTGCCAGTACGGGACTTTCTGCCGATGTCTATGGCTACACCTTC.